This record covers a single T cell receptor beta chain. In this sample, this clonotype turned up many times. The clone's antigen remains unknown. There are no base qualities to consult, and no much larger clone falls within one base. The record originates from a study of T cells in Graves' hyperthyroidism and ophthalmopathy (dated by TCRdb to between 2019 and 2020). Describing the broader study: Peripheral blood was sampled at the time of initial diagnosis, prior to any treatment. A discovery cohort of about 95 patients, fewer than 50 with Graves' ophthalmopathy and under 60 with stable Graves' hyperthyroidism, was used to find distinguishing TCR V-J signatures. Prospective prediction of ophthalmopathy was tested in an independent validation cohort consisting of fewer than 20 hyperthyroidism patients and approximately 16 patients who later progressed to ophthalmopathy. For training and testing, the 100 patients in the discovery cohort were randomly divided in a 7:3 ratio. Thyroid tissue and blood T-cell repertoires from several Graves' hyperthyroidism patients were also compared in the study. After blood sampling, hyperthyroidism patients were treated with methimazole at a starting dose of 30 mg daily, and ophthalmopathy patients were treated with high-dose intravenous methylprednisolone. The paper describes TCR Vbeta CDR3 sequencing of fewer than 150 peripheral blood samples, made up of 43 ophthalmopathy patients, around 73 hyperthyroidism patients and 17 progressor patients.

V is cut by 4 bases and J by 10 bases, and the space between the germline ends is 14 bases. The CDR3 runs 14 amino acids, cysteine and phenylalanine included. Just CDR3 DNA is preserved here, 42 bases in frame from base 1. Based on the germline V gene, the CDR1 and CDR2 sequences are SGHAT and FQNNGV. The TCR beta CDR3 regions were amplified from RNA transcripts. The TCR CDR3 was subjected to a first round of RT-PCR using the HTBI primer set and the Qiagen OneStep RT-PCR kit. Libraries were constructed in a second round of multiplex PCR, after which size selection and purification were carried out. Sequencing of the libraries was done on an Illumina HiSeq2000 using paired-end 100 bp reads. The study's own analysis went as follows. SOAPnuke was used to process the raw data, throwing out any read that contained adapters or uncalled bases, had a mean Phred below 15, or lacked an exact constant-primer or identifier match. COPE v1.2.5 was used to merge high-quality paired reads, and clonotypes were defined as unique nucleotide sequences. MiTCR v1.1 was used to align the clonotypes against IMGT TRBV, TRBD and TRBJ reference segments. The analysis was restricted to V-J combinations with a frequency above 0.0001, which together covered around 99% of the repertoires. A TCS score was defined as the ratio between F50 (clonal expansion) and ExV (chaos), using BLOSUM62-based TCRdist between CDR3 peptides within each V-J. Welch's t-statistics and random forest reduced just over 500 V-J features to 13, which were used in a naive Bayes classifier (R e1071). TCRdb passed the public sequencing reads through fastp at Q25 and MiXCR, retaining productive beta sequences. A single entry per CDR3 protein holds the most common genes and DNA from its merged rows. V and J calls and clone size were set by TCRdb, not the authors. Within this sample are 500,000 to 650,000 distinct CDR3 sequences, with nearly 20% of them counted one time only. In total, the top ten clones hold roughly 44% of the sample.

Ophthalmopathy patients had moderately to severely active disease, Clinical Activity Score of at least 3, NOSPECS grade of at least 4, and duration under 3 months. Exclusion was applied to patients with uncontrolled infections, other autoimmune diseases, pregnancy or lactation. Clinical symptoms, serum thyroxine and TRAb, thyroid ultrasound, and orbital computed tomography formed the basis for the diagnoses. PBMCs were isolated from approximately 10 ml of fresh peripheral blood by Ficoll-Paque density gradient centrifugation. Total RNA was extracted with Trizol reagent, and quality was checked on an Agilent 2100 Bioanalyzer. Points the paper makes about the study in general: Most expanded thyroid clonotypes (frequency above 0.001) were also found in blood, which suggests that blood repertoires may mirror thyroid immune responses. In validation, the model predicted progression to ophthalmopathy a median of about 6.8 months before onset, with around 70% sensitivity and 72.22% specificity. In cross-validation, a model built on a 13 V-J signature told ophthalmopathy apart from stable hyperthyroidism with over 85% sensitivity and 81% to 82% specificity, and in testing the same model reached 80%/75%. No statistical method was used to set the sample size in advance, and investigators knew the group allocation.

Sample: blood. The sequence was obtained from a man aged 40-50 years with Graves' ophthalmopathy. This sequence uses TRBV11-2 and TRBJ1-6; TRBD1 is perhaps the D gene, given 6 matching bases. The CDR3 reads CASSSTTRGSPLHF. In nucleotides, the sequence is TGTGCCAGCAGCTCAACGACTAGGGGGTCACCCCTCCACTTT.